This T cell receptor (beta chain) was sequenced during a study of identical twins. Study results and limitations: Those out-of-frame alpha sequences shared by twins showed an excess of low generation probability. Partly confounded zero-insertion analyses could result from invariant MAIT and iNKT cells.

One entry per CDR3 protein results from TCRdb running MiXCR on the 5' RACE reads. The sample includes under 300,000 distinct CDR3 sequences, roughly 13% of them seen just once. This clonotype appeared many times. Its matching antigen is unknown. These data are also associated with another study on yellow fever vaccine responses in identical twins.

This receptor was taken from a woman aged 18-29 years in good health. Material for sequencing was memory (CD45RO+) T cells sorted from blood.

The DNA of the CDR3 is TGTGCCAGCTATGCGGTAAATCTCGGCTACACCTTC. Translated: CASYAVNLGYTF. The rearrangement links TRBV7-9 to TRBJ1-2; D not resolved. The V gene lost 8 bases and the J gene lost 8 bases, with 15 bases spanning the gap. The CDR3 has 12 residues. Germline CDR1 reads SEHNR; CDR2 reads FQNEAQ (reference sequence).